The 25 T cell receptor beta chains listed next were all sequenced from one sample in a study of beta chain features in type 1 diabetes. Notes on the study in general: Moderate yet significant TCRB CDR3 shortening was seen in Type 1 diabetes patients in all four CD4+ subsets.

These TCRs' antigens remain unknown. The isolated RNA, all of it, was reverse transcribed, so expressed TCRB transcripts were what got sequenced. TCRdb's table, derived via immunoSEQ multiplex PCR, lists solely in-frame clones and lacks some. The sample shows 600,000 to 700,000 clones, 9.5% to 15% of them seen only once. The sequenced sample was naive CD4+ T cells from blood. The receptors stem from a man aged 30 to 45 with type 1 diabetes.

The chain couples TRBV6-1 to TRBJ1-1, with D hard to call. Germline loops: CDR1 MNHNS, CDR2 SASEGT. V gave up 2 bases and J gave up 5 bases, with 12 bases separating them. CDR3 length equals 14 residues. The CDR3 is CASSERRGGTEAFF. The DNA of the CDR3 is TGTGCCAGCAGTGAAAGGAGAGGAGGAACTGAAGCTTTCTTT.

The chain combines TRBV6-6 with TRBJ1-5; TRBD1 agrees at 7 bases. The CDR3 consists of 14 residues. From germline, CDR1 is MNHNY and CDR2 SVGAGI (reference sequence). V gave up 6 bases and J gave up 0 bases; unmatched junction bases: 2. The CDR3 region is CASRGTASNQPQHF. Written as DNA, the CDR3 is TGTGCCAGCAGAGGGACAGCTAGCAATCAGCCCCAGCATTTT.

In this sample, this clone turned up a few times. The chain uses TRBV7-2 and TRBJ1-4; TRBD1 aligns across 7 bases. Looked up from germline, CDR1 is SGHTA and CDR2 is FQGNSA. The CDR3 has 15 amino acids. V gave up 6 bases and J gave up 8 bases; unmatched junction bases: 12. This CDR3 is CASSYQQGYSEKLFF. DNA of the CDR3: TGTGCCAGCAGTTACCAACAGGGGTATAGCGAAAAACTGTTTTTT.

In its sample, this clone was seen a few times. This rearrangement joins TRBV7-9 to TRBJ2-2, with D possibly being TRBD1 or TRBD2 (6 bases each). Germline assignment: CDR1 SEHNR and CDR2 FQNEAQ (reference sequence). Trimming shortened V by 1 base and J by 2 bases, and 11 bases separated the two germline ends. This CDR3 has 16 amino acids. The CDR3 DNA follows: TGTGCCAGCAGCTTAGTCGGAGGGGGAAACACCGGGGAGCTGTTTTTT. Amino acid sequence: CASSLVGGGNTGELFF.

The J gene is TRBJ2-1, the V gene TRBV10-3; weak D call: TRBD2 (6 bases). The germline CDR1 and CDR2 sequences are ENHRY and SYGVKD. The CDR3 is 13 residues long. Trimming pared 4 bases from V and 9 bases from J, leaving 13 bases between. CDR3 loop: CAISVEGNSEQFF. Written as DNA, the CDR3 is TGTGCCATCAGTGTGGAGGGAAACAGTGAGCAGTTCTTC.

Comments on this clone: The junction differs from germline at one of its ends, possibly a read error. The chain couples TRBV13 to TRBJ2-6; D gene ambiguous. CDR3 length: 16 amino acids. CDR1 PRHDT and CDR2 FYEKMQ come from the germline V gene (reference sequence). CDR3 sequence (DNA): TGTGCCAGCAGCTTACGGACCCAGTCTGGGACCAACGTCCTGACTTTC. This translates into CASSLRTQSGTNVLTF.

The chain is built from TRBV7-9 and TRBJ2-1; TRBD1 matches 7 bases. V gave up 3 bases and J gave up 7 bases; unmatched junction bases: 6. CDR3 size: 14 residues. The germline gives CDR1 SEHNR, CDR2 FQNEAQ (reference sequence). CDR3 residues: CASSFGQAFNEQFF. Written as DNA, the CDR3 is TGTGCCAGCAGCTTTGGACAGGCTTTTAATGAGCAGTTCTTC.

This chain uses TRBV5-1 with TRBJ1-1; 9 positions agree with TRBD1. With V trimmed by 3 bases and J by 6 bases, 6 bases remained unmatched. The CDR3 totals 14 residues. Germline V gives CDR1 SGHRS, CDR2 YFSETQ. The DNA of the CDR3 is TGCGCCAGCAGCTGGACAGGGGAATTTGCTGAAGCTTTCTTT. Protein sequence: CASSWTGEFAEAFF.

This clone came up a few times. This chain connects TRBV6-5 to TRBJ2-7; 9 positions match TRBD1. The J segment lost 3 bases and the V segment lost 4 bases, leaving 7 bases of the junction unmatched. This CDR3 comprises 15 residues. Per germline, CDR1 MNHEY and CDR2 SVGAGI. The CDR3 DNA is TGTGCCAGCAGTTGGGGTGGGACAGGGAACTACGAGCAGTACTTC. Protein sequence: CASSWGGTGNYEQYF.

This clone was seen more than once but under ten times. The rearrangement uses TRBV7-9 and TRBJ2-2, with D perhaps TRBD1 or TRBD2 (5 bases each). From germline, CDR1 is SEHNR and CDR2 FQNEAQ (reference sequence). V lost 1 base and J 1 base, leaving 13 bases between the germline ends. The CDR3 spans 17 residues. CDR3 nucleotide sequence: TGTGCCAGCAGCTTAGGCTCCGGGACGGTGAACACCGGGGAGCTGTTTTTT. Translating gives CASSLGSGTVNTGELFF.

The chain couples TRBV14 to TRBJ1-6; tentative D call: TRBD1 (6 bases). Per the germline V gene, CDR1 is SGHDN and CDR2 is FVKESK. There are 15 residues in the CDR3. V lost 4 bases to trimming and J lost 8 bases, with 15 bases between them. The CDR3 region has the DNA TGTGCCAGCAGCCCCCACCTAGGGGGGGATTCACCCCTCCACTTT. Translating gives CASSPHLGGDSPLHF.

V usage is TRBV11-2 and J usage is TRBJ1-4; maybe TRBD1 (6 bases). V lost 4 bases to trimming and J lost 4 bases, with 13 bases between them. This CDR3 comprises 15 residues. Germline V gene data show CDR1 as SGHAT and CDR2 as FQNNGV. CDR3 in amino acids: CASSSGGSGNEKLFF. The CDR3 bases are TGTGCCAGCAGCTCCGGGGGCTCGGGTAATGAAAAACTGTTTTTT.

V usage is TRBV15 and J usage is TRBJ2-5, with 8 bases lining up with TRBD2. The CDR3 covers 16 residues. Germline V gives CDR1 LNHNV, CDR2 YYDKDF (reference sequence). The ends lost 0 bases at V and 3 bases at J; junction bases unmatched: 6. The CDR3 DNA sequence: TGTGCCACCAGCAGAGATATCGGGAGGGGCGAAGAGACCCAGTACTTC. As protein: CATSRDIGRGEETQYF.

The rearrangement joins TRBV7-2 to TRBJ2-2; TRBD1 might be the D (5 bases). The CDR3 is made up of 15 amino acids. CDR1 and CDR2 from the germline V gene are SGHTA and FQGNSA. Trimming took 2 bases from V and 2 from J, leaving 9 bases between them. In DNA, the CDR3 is TGTGCCAGCAGCTTACAGGGTCCAAACACCGGGGAGCTGTTTTTT. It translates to CASSLQGPNTGELFF.

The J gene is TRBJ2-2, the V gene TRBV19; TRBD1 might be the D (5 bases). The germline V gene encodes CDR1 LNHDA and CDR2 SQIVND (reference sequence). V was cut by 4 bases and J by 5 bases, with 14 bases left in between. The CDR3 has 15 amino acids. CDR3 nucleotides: TGTGCCAGTAGTAGAGAAAGGGGTAAAACCGGGGAGCTGTTTTTT. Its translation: CASSRERGKTGELFF.

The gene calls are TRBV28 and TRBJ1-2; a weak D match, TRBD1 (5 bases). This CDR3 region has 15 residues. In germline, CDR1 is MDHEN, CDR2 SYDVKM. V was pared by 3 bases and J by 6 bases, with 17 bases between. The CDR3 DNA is TGTGCCAGCAGTTTGGGGACCCTCAGGACACATGGCTACACCTTC. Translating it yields CASSLGTLRTHGYTF.

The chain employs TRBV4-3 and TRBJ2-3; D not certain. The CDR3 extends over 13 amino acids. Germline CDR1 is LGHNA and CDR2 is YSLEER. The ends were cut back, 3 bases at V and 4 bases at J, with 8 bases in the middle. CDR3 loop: CASSHSYPDTQYF. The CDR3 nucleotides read TGCGCCAGCAGCCACAGTTACCCAGATACGCAGTATTTT.

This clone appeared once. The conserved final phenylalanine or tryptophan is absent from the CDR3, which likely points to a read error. The CDR3 is CASRAGQGKRAFL. Here the CDR3 DNA reads TGTGCCAGCAGGGCGGGACAGGGGAAAAGAGCTTTCCTT. The chain joins TRBV27 to TRBJ1-1; 10 nucleotides align to TRBD1. Germline assignment: CDR1 MNHEY and CDR2 SMNVEV (reference sequence). The length of the CDR3 is 13 residues. The V segment lost 6 bases and the J segment 10 bases; nucleotides outside the gene matches: 8.

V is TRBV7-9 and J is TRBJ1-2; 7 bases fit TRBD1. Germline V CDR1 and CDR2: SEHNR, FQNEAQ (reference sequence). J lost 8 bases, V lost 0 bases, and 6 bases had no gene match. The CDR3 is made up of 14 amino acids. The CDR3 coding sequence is TGTGCCAGCAGCTTAGCAGAGGGGGCAGACGGCTACACCTTC. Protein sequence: CASSLAEGADGYTF.

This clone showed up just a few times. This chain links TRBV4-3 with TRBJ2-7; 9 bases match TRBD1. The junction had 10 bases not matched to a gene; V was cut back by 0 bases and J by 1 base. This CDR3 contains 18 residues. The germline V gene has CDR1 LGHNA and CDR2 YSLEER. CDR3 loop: CASSQEVTGGDRSYEQYF. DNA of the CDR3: TGCGCCAGCAGCCAAGAGGTTACAGGGGGCGATAGGTCCTACGAGCAGTACTTC.

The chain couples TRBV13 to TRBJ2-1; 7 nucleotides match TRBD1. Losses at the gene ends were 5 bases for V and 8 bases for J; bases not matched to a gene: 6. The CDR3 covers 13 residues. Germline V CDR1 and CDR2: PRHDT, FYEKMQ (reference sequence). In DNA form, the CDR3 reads TGTGCCAGCAGCACGCGACAGGGCCATGAGCAGTTCTTC. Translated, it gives CASSTRQGHEQFF.

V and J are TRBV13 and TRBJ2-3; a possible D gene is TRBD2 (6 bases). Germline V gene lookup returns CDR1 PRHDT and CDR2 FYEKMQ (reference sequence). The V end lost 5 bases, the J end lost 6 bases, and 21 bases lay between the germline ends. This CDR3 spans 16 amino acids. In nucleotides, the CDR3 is TGTGCCAGCAGCCAATTCTCGGACTACCCCCGGGATACGCAGTATTTT. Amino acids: CASSQFSDYPRDTQYF.

CDR3 sequence: CASSSGGDTTNYGYTF. The CDR3 bases are TGTGCCAGCAGTTCCGGGGGTGACACAACTAACTATGGCTACACCTTC. The V call is TRBV6-6, the J call TRBJ1-2, with a weak D call TRBD1 (5 bases). The CDR3 has 16 residues. CDR1 is MNHNY, CDR2 SVGAGI, per germline (reference sequence). The V and J ends lost 4 bases and 0 bases respectively, with 15 bases between them.

DNA of the CDR3: TGTGCCAGCTCAACCCGGGACGGCTCTAACTATGGCTACACCTTC. As protein: CASSTRDGSNYGYTF. This chain joins TRBV18 and TRBJ1-2; weak D call: TRBD1 (5 bases). The CDR3 consists of 15 residues. Germline V CDR1 and CDR2: KGHSH, LQKENI. V was cut by 5 bases and J by 0 bases, with 13 bases left in between.

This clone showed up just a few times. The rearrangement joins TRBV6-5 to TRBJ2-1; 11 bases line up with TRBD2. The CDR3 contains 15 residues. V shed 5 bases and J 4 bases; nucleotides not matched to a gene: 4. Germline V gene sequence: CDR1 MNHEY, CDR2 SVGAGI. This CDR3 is CASSQLAGAYNEQFF. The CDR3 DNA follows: TGTGCCAGCAGTCAACTAGCGGGGGCTTACAATGAGCAGTTCTTC.